Following are 10 T cell receptor beta chains from one sample sequenced in a study of blood T cell repertoires in COVID-19. Here immunoSEQ multiplex PCR was the method, and the copy in TCRdb shows in-frame clones only, minus some. Of 300,000 to 350,000 clones listed, roughly 90% were seen once; the top ten hold approximately 10%. Sequencing used peripheral blood. These receptors were obtained from a man aged 25-40 years with COVID-19, enrolled during active disease.

V usage is TRBV7-8 and J usage is TRBJ2-5; possibly TRBD2 for D (5 bases). Germline V gene data show CDR1 as SGHVS and CDR2 as FQNEAQ. The CDR3 is 13 residues long. The V and J ends lost 1 base and 5 bases respectively, with 8 bases between them. The CDR3 region has the DNA TGTGCCAGCAGCTTAGAGTGGGAGGAGACCCAGTACTTC. As protein: CASSLEWEETQYF.

The rearrangement links TRBV6-5 to TRBJ1-1; D remains unclear. The CDR3 has 11 amino acids. Germline V CDR1 and CDR2: MNHEY, SVGAGI. Deletions cut 8 bases from V and 3 bases from J, with 7 bases between. The CDR3 region is CASSRDTEAFF. The CDR3 DNA reads TGTGCCAGCTCGAGGGACACTGAAGCTTTCTTT.

The chain links TRBV2 to TRBJ2-1; 9 nucleotides match TRBD2. The CDR3 consists of 15 residues. The V segment lost 4 bases and the J segment 3 bases; nucleotides outside the gene matches: 4. The germline gives CDR1 SNHLY, CDR2 FYNNEI. The CDR3 nucleotides read TGTGCCAGCAGTGCTAGGACTAGCGTCTACAATGAGCAGTTCTTC. Translated, it gives CASSARTSVYNEQFF.

Here the CDR3 reads CSVGGQREAGELFF. As DNA, the CDR3 is TGCAGCGTTGGGGGCCAGCGGGAGGCCGGGGAGCTGTTTTTT. The chain combines TRBV29-1 with TRBJ2-2, with TRBD2 identical over 9 bases. The CDR3 has 14 amino acids. The V gene's germline CDR1 is SQVTM and CDR2 ANQGSEA. The ends lost 4 bases at V and 6 bases at J; junction bases unmatched: 6.

This clone was observed a few times. The J gene is TRBJ2-1, the V gene TRBV7-2; D possibly corresponds to TRBD2 (7 bases). Germline lookup yields CDR1 SGHTA and CDR2 FQGNSA. V lost 3 bases, J lost 4 bases, and 16 bases lay in between. This CDR3 has 16 amino acids. CDR3 loop: CASSFRWGGQYNEQFF. Written as DNA, the CDR3 is TGTGCCAGCAGCTTTAGGTGGGGGGGCCAGTACAATGAGCAGTTCTTC.

The chain has TRBV4-1 and TRBJ1-1; the D gene is possibly TRBD1 (5 bases). The germline V gene encodes CDR1 MGHRA and CDR2 YSYEKL. The V end lost 4 bases, the J end lost 0 bases, and 9 bases lay between the germline ends. The CDR3 extends over 14 amino acids. CDR3 region: CASSPDIMNTEAFF. CDR3 DNA sequence: TGCGCCAGCAGCCCGGACATCATGAACACTGAAGCTTTCTTT.

This chain connects TRBV6-5 to TRBJ2-7; TRBD2 matches at 8 bases. In germline, CDR1 is MNHEY, CDR2 SVGAGI. J gave up 0 bases and V 4 bases, and 8 bases lay outside the gene matches. The CDR3 is 16 residues long. CDR3 sequence: CASSLQAGTSSYEQYF. CDR3 bases: TGTGCCAGCAGTTTACAGGCCGGGACTAGCTCCTACGAGCAGTACTTC.

The table lists this clone with many counts. The chain combines TRBV6-5 with TRBJ2-7; a possible D gene is TRBD1 (5 bases). The CDR3 consists of 14 residues. Germline CDR1 and CDR2: MNHEY and SVGAGI. V dropped 7 bases and J dropped 3 bases, with 16 bases sitting between them. The CDR3 spells CASNQWRRDYEQYF. Here the CDR3 DNA reads TGTGCCAGCAATCAGTGGCGCAGGGACTACGAGCAGTACTTC.

The V call is TRBV7-3, the J call TRBJ2-1, with 8 bases lining up with TRBD1. Germline lookup yields CDR1 SGHTA and CDR2 FQGTGA. The CDR3 loop spans 14 amino acids. With 5 bases clipped from V and 6 bases from J, the junction kept 6 bases outside the gene matches. Written as DNA, the CDR3 is TGTGCCAGCAGCGACTATGGACAGGGCAATGAGCAGTTCTTC. Its protein is CASSDYGQGNEQFF.

V and J are TRBV5-1 and TRBJ1-6, with TRBD1 as a possible D gene (5 bases). Between the trimmed V and J ends, which lost 0 bases and 7 bases, there was a span of 14 bases. This CDR3 contains 16 residues. CDR1 and CDR2 (germline): SGHRS, YFSETQ. The CDR3 DNA reads as TGCGCCAGCAGCTTGGGGAGGGGTGTAGGGAATTCACCCCTCCACTTT. Protein sequence: CASSLGRGVGNSPLHF.